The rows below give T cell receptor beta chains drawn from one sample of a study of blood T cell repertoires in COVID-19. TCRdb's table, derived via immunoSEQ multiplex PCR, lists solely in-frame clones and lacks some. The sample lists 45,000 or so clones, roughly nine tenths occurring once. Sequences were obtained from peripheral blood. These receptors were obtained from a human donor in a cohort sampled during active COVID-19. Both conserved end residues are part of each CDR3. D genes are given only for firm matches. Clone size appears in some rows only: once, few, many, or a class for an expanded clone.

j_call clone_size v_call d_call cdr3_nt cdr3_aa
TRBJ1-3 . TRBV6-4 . TGTGCCAGCAGTGAAAGAGTGGAGAACGAAAACACCATATATTTT CASSERVENENTIYF
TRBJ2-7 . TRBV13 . TGTGCCAGCAGCTTAGGCTTCGAGCAGTACTTC CASSLGFEQYF
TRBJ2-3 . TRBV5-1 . TGCGCCAGCAGCTTGGAGCAGGGCGGAGATACGCAGTATTTT CASSLEQGGDTQYF
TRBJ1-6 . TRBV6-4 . TGTGCCAGCAGTTTATCTGCTAACAATTCACCCCTCCACTTT CASSLSANNSPLHF
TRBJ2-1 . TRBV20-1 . TGCAGTGCTAGGCTATACAATGAGCAGTTCTTC CSARLYNEQFF
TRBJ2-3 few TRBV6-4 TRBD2 TGTGCCAGCAGTGACGGGGGGGCAGATACGCAGTATTTT CASSDGGADTQYF
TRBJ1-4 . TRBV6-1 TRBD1 TGTGCCAGCAGTGCGCAGGGGGTTGGGGGAAATGAAAAACTGTTTTTT CASSAQGVGGNEKLFF
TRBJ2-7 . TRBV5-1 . TGCGCCAGCAGCTTGCCGGGGAGCTCCTACGAGCAGTACTTC CASSLPGSSYEQYF
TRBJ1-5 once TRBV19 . TGTGCCAGTAGTATTGGGCAGGGCGTAGGTCAGCCCCAGCATTTT CASSIGQGVGQPQHF
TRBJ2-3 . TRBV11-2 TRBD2 TGTGCCAGCAGCTCCCTAGCGGGGGGCCGTCCAGATACGCAGTATTTT CASSSLAGGRPDTQYF
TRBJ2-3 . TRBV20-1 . TGCAGTGCTAGTGGGGGCGGGGGAGATACGCAGTATTTT CSASGGGGDTQYF
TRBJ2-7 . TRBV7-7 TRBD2 TGTGCTAGCAGGTACGTACCCTTTGGGAGAGCGGGGGCCTCTTACGAGCAGTACTTC CASRYVPFGRAGASYEQYF
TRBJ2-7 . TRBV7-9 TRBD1 TGTGCCAGCAGCAAAGACAGGGTGGACGGCACGGGAGAGCAGTACTTC CASSKDRVDGTGEQYF
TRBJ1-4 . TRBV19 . TGTGCCAGTAGTGCCGGAAGGCGGCGAGAAAAACTGTTTTTT CASSAGRRREKLFF
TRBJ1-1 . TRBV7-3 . TGTGCCAGCAGCTCGCCCGGACAAGTCACTGAAGCTTTCTTT CASSSPGQVTEAFF
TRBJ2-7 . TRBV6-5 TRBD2 TGTGCCAGCAGGTCTAGCGGGGGGCAGCAGTACTTC CASRSSGGQQYF
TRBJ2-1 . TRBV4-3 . TGCGCCAGCAGCCTAGGGGGGGCGTCCTACAATGAGCAGTTCTTC CASSLGGASYNEQFF
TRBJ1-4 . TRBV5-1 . TGCGCCAGTACCCAACAGGGTCGCGCTAATGAAAAACTGTTTTTT CASTQQGRANEKLFF
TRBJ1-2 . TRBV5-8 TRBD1 TGTGCCAGCAGCGCCAGGGGGCTTGGCTACACCTTC CASSARGLGYTF
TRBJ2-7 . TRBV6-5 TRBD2 TGTGCCAGCAGTTACGGGACTAGCGGGGGCGAGCAGTACTTC CASSYGTSGGEQYF
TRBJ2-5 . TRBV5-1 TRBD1 TGCGCCAGCAGCCTGACAGGGGAGACCCAGTACTTC CASSLTGETQYF
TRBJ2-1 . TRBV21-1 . TGTGCCAGCACCAGAAGGGGTCGTCCCTACAATGAGCAGTTCTTC CASTRRGRPYNEQFF
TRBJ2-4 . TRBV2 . TGTGCCAGCAGTGTGCAGGCCGTCAAAAACATTCAGTACTTC CASSVQAVKNIQYF
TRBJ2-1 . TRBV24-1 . TGTGCCACCAGTCAGGGGGGCTCCTACAATGAGCAGTTCTTC CATSQGGSYNEQFF